This record covers a single T cell receptor (beta chain). As yet, its antigen is unknown. The data derive from a study of T cell responses to AZD1222 COVID-19 vaccine. Sequencing was performed with immunoSEQ multiplex PCR; in TCRdb, only in-frame clones are kept and a portion is missing. The profile covers about 50,000 clones, with around 90% appearing a single time and around 15% taken by the ten largest. Overall study results and limits: Clonal diversity may have been underestimated, and the donors were mostly white British, with more females than males.

Germline V CDR1 and CDR2: MNHEY, SVGAGI. The CDR3 contains 15 residues. V gave up 7 bases and J gave up 2 bases, with 17 bases separating them. The TCR sequence derives from an adult in good health. This sample comprised peripheral blood, obtained on day 0 of AZD1222 vaccination. This chain links TRBV6-5 with TRBJ1-2, with TRBD1 as a possible D gene (6 bases). This chain's CDR3 is CASISRGRQNYGYTF. CDR3 DNA: TGTGCCAGCATTTCCCGGGGGCGACAAAACTATGGCTACACCTTC.